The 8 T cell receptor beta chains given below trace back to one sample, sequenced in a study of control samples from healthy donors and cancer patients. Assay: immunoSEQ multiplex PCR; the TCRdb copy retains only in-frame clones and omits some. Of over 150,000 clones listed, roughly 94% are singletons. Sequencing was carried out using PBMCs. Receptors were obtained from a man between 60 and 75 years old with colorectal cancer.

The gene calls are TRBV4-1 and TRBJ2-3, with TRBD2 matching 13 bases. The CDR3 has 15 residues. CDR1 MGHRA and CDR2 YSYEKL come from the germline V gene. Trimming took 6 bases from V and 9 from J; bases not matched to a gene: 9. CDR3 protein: CASRRTSGGRFTQYF. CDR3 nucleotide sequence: TGCGCCAGCAGGCGGACTAGCGGGGGCCGCTTCACGCAGTATTTT.

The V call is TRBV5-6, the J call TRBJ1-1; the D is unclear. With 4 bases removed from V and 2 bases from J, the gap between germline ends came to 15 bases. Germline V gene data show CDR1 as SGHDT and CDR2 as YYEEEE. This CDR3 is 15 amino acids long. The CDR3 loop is CASSSAQVPNTEAFF. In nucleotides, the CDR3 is TGTGCCAGCAGCAGTGCGCAGGTACCTAACACTGAAGCTTTCTTT.

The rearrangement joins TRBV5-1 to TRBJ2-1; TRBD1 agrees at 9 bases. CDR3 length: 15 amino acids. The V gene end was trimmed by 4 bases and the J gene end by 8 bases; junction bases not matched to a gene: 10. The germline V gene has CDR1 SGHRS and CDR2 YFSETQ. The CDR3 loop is CASSPTGTGYDEQFF. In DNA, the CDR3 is TGCGCCAGCAGCCCCACCGGGACAGGGTACGATGAGCAGTTCTTC.

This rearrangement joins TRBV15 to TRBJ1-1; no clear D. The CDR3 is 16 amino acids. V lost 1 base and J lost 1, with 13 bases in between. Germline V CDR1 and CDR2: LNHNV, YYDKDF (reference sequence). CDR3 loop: CATSRVPVLQNTEAFF. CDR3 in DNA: TGTGCCACCAGCAGAGTCCCCGTCCTTCAGAACACTGAAGCTTTCTTT.

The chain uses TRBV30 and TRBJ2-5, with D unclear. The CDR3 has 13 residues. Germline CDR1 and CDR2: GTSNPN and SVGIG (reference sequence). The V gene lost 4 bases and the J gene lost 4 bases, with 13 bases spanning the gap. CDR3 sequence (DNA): TGTGCCTGGAAAGGAACCTCAGGAGAGACCCAGTACTTC. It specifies CAWKGTSGETQYF.

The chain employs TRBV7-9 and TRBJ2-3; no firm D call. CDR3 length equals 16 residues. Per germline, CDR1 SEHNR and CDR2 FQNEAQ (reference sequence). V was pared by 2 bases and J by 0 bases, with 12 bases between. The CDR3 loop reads CASSLSEVPSTDTQYF. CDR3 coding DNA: TGTGCCAGCAGCTTATCCGAAGTCCCTAGCACAGATACGCAGTATTTT.

The CDR3 sequence is CASSPSTGEETQYF. CDR3 bases: TGTGCCAGCTCACCCTCGACAGGGGAAGAGACCCAGTACTTC. This chain links TRBV18 with TRBJ2-5; 8 bases agree with TRBD1. The CDR3 is 14 residues long. V shed 3 bases, J shed 3 bases, and the junction held 3 bases outside the gene matches. Per germline, CDR1 KGHSH and CDR2 LQKENI.

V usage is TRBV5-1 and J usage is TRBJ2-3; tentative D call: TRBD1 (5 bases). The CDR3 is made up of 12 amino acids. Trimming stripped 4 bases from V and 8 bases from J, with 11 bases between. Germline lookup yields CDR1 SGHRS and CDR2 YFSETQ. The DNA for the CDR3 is TGCGCCAGCAGCAGCGACAGCCCTACGCAGTATTTT. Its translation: CASSSDSPTQYF. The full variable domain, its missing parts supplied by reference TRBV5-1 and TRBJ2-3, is KAGVTQTPRYLIKTRGQQVTLSCSPISGHRSVSWYQQTPGQGLQFLFEYFSETQRNKGNFPGRFSGRQFSNSRSEMNVSTLELGDSALYLCASSSDSPTQYFGPGTRLTVL.